The 11 T cell receptor beta chains below all came from one sample that was sequenced in a study of T-cell memory formation after mild COVID-19. Using its own MiXCR run on the 5' RACE reads, TCRdb lists one record per CDR3 protein. In the table there are about 13,000 distinct CDR3 sequences, about 17% of which are singletons. The sample comprised PBMCs or a T cell subset sorted from them (not recorded which). The receptors were gathered from a man in his late teens or twenties who had mild COVID-19 (a few samples of this study predate the infection). Cell type and time point are not known.

The table lists this clonotype with a few counts. The chain joins TRBV21-1 to TRBJ1-6; TRBD1 is the table's D call and was not checked against the DNA. TRBV21-1 is a documented pseudogene. There are 13 residues in the CDR3. CDR3 bases: TGTGCCAGCAGCACCCCAGGGAATTCACCCCTCCACTTT. This gives the protein CASSTPGNSPLHF.

In nucleotides, the CDR3 is TGCGCCAGCAGCTTCACCCACAGCACAGATACGCAGTATTTT. Protein sequence: CASSFTHSTDTQYF. This chain uses TRBV5-1 with TRBJ2-3; no reliable D call. This CDR3 comprises 14 residues. V lost 2 bases to trimming and J lost 0 bases, with 7 bases between them. CDR1 is SGHRS and CDR2 is YFSETQ in the germline V gene.

This clonotype was seen a few times. CDR3 residues: CASSVGGGTYEQYF. Here the CDR3 DNA reads TGTGCCAGCAGCGTAGGAGGGGGGACCTACGAGCAGTACTTC. The V and J genes are TRBV9 and TRBJ2-7, with D tentatively TRBD1 or TRBD2 (6 bases each). CDR1 and CDR2 from the germline V gene are SGDLS and YYNGEE. Trimming removed 0 bases at V and 2 bases at J, with 9 bases between. CDR3 length: 14 residues.

This clonotype showed up many times. The chain is built from TRBV20-1 and TRBJ2-1, with 10 bases fitting TRBD1. Germline V gives CDR1 DFQATT, CDR2 SNEGSKA (reference sequence). V shed 1 base, J shed 0 bases, and the junction held 0 bases outside the gene matches. CDR3 size: 15 residues. The CDR3 here is CSARGTGGSYNEQFF. The CDR3 DNA reads TGCAGTGCTAGAGGGACAGGGGGCTCCTACAATGAGCAGTTCTTC.

This clonotype was observed a handful of times. The chain is built from TRBV7-2 and TRBJ1-6, with D perhaps matching TRBD1 (6 bases). This CDR3 comprises 13 residues. V was clipped by 5 bases and J by 7 bases, with 9 bases between them. CDR1 and CDR2 from the germline V gene are SGHTA and FQGNSA. CDR3 amino acids: CASSGDRNSPLHF. The CDR3 nucleotides are TGTGCCAGCAGCGGAGACAGGAATTCACCCCTCCACTTT.

This clonotype came up many times. V is TRBV7-9 and J is TRBJ2-1; 15 nucleotides match TRBD2. The CDR3 sequence is 20 residues long. Germline-derived CDR1 and CDR2 are SEHNR and FQNEAQ (reference sequence). Trimming at V came to 5 bases and at J to 3 bases, leaving 14 bases not matched to a gene. This CDR3 reads CASSHPAGTSGGIFYNEQFF. Here the CDR3 DNA reads TGTGCCAGCAGCCACCCCGCCGGGACTAGCGGGGGGATATTCTACAATGAGCAGTTCTTC.

This clonotype was seen at least ten times. This rearrangement joins TRBV12-3 or TRBV12-4 to TRBJ2-1, with 13 bases that match TRBD2. V dropped 6 bases and J dropped 0; count of bases not matched to a gene: 5. The CDR3 length is 17 residues. CDR3 coding DNA: TGTGCCAGCAGATTGGGACTAGCGGGGAGCTCCTACAATGAGCAGTTCTTC. Its translation is CASRLGLAGSSYNEQFF.

There are a few counts of this clonotype. The chain carries TRBV20-1 and TRBJ2-1, with 7 bases matching TRBD1. The CDR3 extends over 11 amino acids. V shed 6 bases, J shed 12 bases, and the junction held 8 bases outside the gene matches. CDR1 and CDR2 (germline): DFQATT, SNEGSKA (reference sequence). CDR3 residues: CSATQGMGQFF. For the CDR3, the DNA is TGCAGTGCCACACAGGGGATGGGGCAGTTCTTC.

V gene TRBV20-1 combines with J gene TRBJ1-1, with a weak D call TRBD1 (5 bases). CDR1 is DFQATT and CDR2 is SNEGSKA in the germline V gene (reference sequence). The length of the CDR3 is 11 residues. The V and J ends lost 8 bases and 8 bases respectively, with 15 bases between them. CDR3 region: CSTNWGFEAFF. The DNA of the CDR3 is TGCAGTACCAACTGGGGGTTCGAAGCTTTCTTT.

The chain combines TRBV5-5 with TRBJ1-1, with D unclear. The CDR3 extends over 14 amino acids. Germline lookup yields CDR1 SGHKS and CDR2 YYEKEE (reference sequence). Trimming took 4 bases from V and 6 from J, leaving 16 bases between them. The CDR3 sequence: CASSPASWDPEAFF. CDR3 sequence (DNA): TGTGCCAGCAGCCCCGCCAGCTGGGATCCTGAAGCTTTCTTT.

This clonotype was observed many times. The rearrangement joins TRBV12-3 or TRBV12-4 to TRBJ2-7, with 8 bases that match TRBD1. Trimming removed 5 bases from V and 3 bases from J; junction bases left unmatched: 6. There are 14 residues in the CDR3. CDR3: CASSPDRGNYEQYV. The CDR3 nucleotides read TGTGCCAGCAGTCCCGACAGGGGAAACTACGAGCAGTACGTC.